These 15 T cell receptor beta chains were sequenced from one sample in a study of cytomegalovirus exposure and HLA in healthy donors. Assay used: immunoSEQ multiplex PCR; TCRdb lists only in-frame clones, some missing. The sample lists 150,000 to 200,000 clones, 80% to 85% occurring once. Sequenced: PBMCs. Receptors originate from a man between 25 and 39 years old in good health and CMV-seropositive.

V usage is TRBV19 and J usage is TRBJ1-5; TRBD1 might be the D (6 bases). Per the germline V gene, CDR1 is LNHDA and CDR2 is SQIVND (reference sequence). V dropped 5 bases and J dropped 4 bases, with 15 bases sitting between them. CDR3 length: 15 amino acids. The CDR3 DNA reads as TGTGCCAGTAGTTGGGGGCAGGTAAGGAATCAGCCCCAGCATTTT. Translation gives CASSWGQVRNQPQHF.

The V gene is TRBV27, the J gene TRBJ2-2, with TRBD2 identical over 9 bases. Per the germline V gene, CDR1 is MNHEY and CDR2 is SMNVEV (reference sequence). This CDR3 has 16 residues. With V trimmed by 8 bases and J by 4 bases, 11 bases remained unmatched. CDR3 protein: CASRPSSGTSTGELFF. DNA for the CDR3: TGTGCCAGCCGTCCTTCTAGCGGGACTTCCACCGGGGAGCTGTTTTTT.

The rearrangement uses TRBV28 and TRBJ1-6, with D maybe TRBD1 (5 bases). CDR3 length equals 15 residues. Germline V CDR1 and CDR2: MDHEN, SYDVKM. The V gene lost 3 bases and the J gene lost 4 bases, with 10 bases spanning the gap. The CDR3 DNA is TGTGCCAGCAGTTTGGTCCAGGGATATAATTCACCCCTCCACTTT. Translated, it gives CASSLVQGYNSPLHF.

This chain joins TRBV6-5 and TRBJ1-5; D perhaps matches TRBD1 (6 bases). V was trimmed by 6 bases and J by 0 bases, leaving 9 bases between them. This CDR3 contains 14 residues. In germline, CDR1 is MNHEY, CDR2 SVGAGI. The DNA for the CDR3 is TGTGCCAGCAGCCGGACAGCTAGCAATCAGCCCCAGCATTTT. It specifies CASSRTASNQPQHF.

The chain combines TRBV30 with TRBJ1-1; TRBD1 is a possible D gene (6 bases). The V gene's germline CDR1 is GTSNPN and CDR2 SVGIG (reference sequence). The CDR3 has 14 residues. Trimming left V 5 bases short and J 6 bases short, with 19 bases between. Here the CDR3 reads CAWWSGAPGPEAFF. In DNA, the CDR3 is TGTGCCTGGTGGTCAGGGGCCCCGGGCCCTGAAGCTTTCTTT.

V and J are TRBV4-3 and TRBJ2-1; 9 nucleotides agree with TRBD2. V lost 6 bases and J lost 0; bases outside the gene matches: 3. Per germline, CDR1 LGHNA and CDR2 YSLEER. The CDR3 sequence is 15 residues long. The CDR3 DNA reads as TGCGCCAGCAGAGCGGGGGGCAGCTCCTACAATGAGCAGTTCTTC. Protein sequence: CASRAGGSSYNEQFF.

This chain joins TRBV29-1 and TRBJ1-2, with 9 bases fitting TRBD1. Germline lookup yields CDR1 SQVTM and CDR2 ANQGSEA. This CDR3 comprises 12 residues. Trimming at V came to 1 base and at J to 8 bases, leaving 2 bases not matched to a gene. CDR3 sequence reads: CSVEGTGGGYTF. CDR3 sequence (DNA): TGCAGCGTTGAAGGAACAGGGGGCGGCTACACCTTC. Looking up the rest from reference TRBV29-1 and TRBJ1-2 gives the full variable domain: SAVISQKPSRDICQRGTSLTIQCQVDSQVTMMFWYRQQPGQSLTLIATANQGSEATYESGFVIDKFPISRPNLTFSTLTVSNMSPEDSSIYLCSVEGTGGGYTFGSGTRLTVV.

The chain recombines TRBV5-4 with TRBJ2-7, with D tentatively TRBD2 (6 bases). Trimming took off 1 base at V and 5 bases at J, with 13 bases between the two ends. Germline V gives CDR1 SGHNT, CDR2 YYREEE (reference sequence). CDR3 size: 14 residues. The CDR3 is CASSLQVGGNEQYF. As DNA, the CDR3 is TGTGCCAGCAGCTTGCAGGTGGGGGGAAACGAGCAGTACTTC.

The table lists this clone with a few counts. The chain joins TRBV28 to TRBJ2-1, with TRBD2 identical over 10 bases. V lost 8 bases and J lost 8; bases outside the gene matches: 9. The CDR3 contains 14 residues. Germline CDR1 reads MDHEN; CDR2 reads SYDVKM. CDR3 sequence reads: CASRLAGVVDEQFF. CDR3 nucleotide sequence: TGTGCCAGCCGGCTAGCGGGAGTGGTCGATGAGCAGTTCTTC.

The chain employs TRBV6-5 and TRBJ2-1, with a weak D call TRBD1 (6 bases). CDR3 size: 12 residues. Germline lookup yields CDR1 MNHEY and CDR2 SVGAGI. The germline V and J ends were trimmed by 6 bases and 9 bases, with 12 bases remaining between them. CDR3 sequence (DNA): TGTGCCAGCAGACGGACCAGGGGTGAGCAGTTCTTC. Translated, it gives CASRRTRGEQFF.

This chain uses TRBV14 with TRBJ2-3, with unresolved D. Germline-derived CDR1 and CDR2 are SGHDN and FVKESK. The length of the CDR3 is 15 residues. Trimming stripped 0 bases from V and 2 bases from J, with 9 bases between. The CDR3 bases are TGTGCCAGCAGCCAAGACAGGTTCCCCACAGATACGCAGTATTTT. Protein product: CASSQDRFPTDTQYF.

The chain joins TRBV19 to TRBJ2-1; 9 positions agree with TRBD2. Germline V gene data show CDR1 as LNHDA and CDR2 as SQIVND (reference sequence). CDR3 length: 12 amino acids. Losses at the gene ends were 6 bases for V and 7 bases for J; bases not matched to a gene: 1. In nucleotides, the CDR3 is TGTGCCAGTAGGCGGGGGGGGAATGAGCAGTTCTTC. Translated: CASRRGGNEQFF.

This clone was counted once. CDR3 DNA: TGTGCCAGCATGGTCAGAAGCAGGTTTGGAAACACCATATATTTT. Protein product: CASMVRSRFGNTIYF. The chain has TRBV2 and TRBJ1-3; no clear D. Germline V gene data show CDR1 as SNHLY and CDR2 as FYNNEI. The ends were cut back, 7 bases at V and 3 bases at J, with 16 bases in the middle. This CDR3 has 15 residues.

This sequence joins TRBV10-1 and TRBJ2-3, with D perhaps matching TRBD1 (6 bases). The CDR3 extends over 12 amino acids. V was pared by 10 bases and J by 2 bases, with 10 bases between. CDR1 is WNHNN, CDR2 SYGVQD, per germline (reference sequence). CDR3 loop: CATWDTTDTQYF. The DNA of the CDR3 is TGCGCCACATGGGACACCACAGATACGCAGTATTTT.

This chain links TRBV16 with TRBJ1-5, with 7 bases identical to TRBD1. J lost 7 bases, V lost 2 bases, and 5 bases had no gene match. The length of the CDR3 is 14 residues. Looked up from germline, CDR1 is KGHSY and CDR2 is FQNENV. The CDR3 is CASSQRTGGQPQHF. Written as DNA, the CDR3 is TGTGCCAGCAGCCAAAGGACAGGAGGACAGCCCCAGCATTTT.